The sequence of this TCR beta chain was determined in a study of blood T cell repertoires in COVID-19. Across the study: The United States, Italy and Spain supplied acute and convalescent COVID-19 samples. T cells, B-cell-depleted T cells, or PBMCs supplied cDNA or gDNA.

The protocol was immunoSEQ multiplex PCR, while the TCRdb copy is restricted to in-frame clones and leaves out a portion. The sample shows under 250,000 clones, roughly 84% of them seen only once. Trimming pared 3 bases from V and 5 bases from J, leaving 14 bases between. In germline, CDR1 is SGHRS, CDR2 YFSETQ. The CDR3 has 14 amino acids. The clonotype originates from a man aged 50 to 60 with active or convalescent COVID-19. This chain connects TRBV5-1 to TRBJ1-1; D is unresolved. Sequenced sample: peripheral blood. CDR3 amino acids: CASSSGRVQTEAFF. The CDR3 DNA sequence: TGCGCCAGCAGCTCCGGGAGGGTTCAGACTGAAGCTTTCTTT.